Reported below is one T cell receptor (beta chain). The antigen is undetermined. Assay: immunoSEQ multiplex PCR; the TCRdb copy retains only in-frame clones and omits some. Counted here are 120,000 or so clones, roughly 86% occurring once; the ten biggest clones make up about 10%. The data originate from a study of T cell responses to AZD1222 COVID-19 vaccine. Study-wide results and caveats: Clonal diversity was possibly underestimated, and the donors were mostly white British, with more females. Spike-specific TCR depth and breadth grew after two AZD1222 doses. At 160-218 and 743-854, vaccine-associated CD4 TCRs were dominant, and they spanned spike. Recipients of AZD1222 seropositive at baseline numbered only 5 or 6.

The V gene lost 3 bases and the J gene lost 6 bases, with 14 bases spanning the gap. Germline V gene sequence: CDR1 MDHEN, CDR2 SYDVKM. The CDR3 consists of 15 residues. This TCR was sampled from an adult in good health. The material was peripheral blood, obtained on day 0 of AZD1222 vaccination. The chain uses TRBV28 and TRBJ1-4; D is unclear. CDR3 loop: CASSFPNPAHEKLFF. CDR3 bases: TGTGCCAGCAGTTTCCCGAACCCTGCCCATGAAAAACTGTTTTTT.